What follows are 14 T cell receptor beta chains derived from one specimen sequenced in a study of T-cell reconstitution after alpha-beta-depleted transplantation in children. The library targeted TCRbeta and was prepared with unique molecular identifiers. TCRdb reprocessed the PCR reads via MiXCR and lists one record per CDR3 protein. Counted here are about 400,000 distinct CDR3 sequences, roughly 20% occurring once; the ten biggest clones make up less than 4.5%. The sequenced sample was PBMCs from the stem cell graft donor, obtained from the stem cell graft. The receptor set was obtained from a human donor who donated a stem cell graft to a child with acute myeloid leukemia.

In its sample, this clonotype was seen a few times. The CDR3 sequence is CASSKDRGPDYGYTF. CDR3 nucleotides: TGCGCCAGCAGCAAGGACAGGGGGCCTGACTATGGCTACACCTTC. The V and J genes are TRBV5-1 and TRBJ1-2; TRBD1 matches 11 bases. CDR1 SGHRS and CDR2 YFSETQ come from the germline V gene. Trimming removed 4 bases from V and 3 bases from J; junction bases left unmatched: 5. This CDR3 spans 15 amino acids.

This clonotype appeared once. The chain carries TRBV15 and TRBJ2-2; D unclear. The V gene lost 4 bases and the J gene lost 6 bases, with 15 bases spanning the gap. The CDR3 has 15 residues. CDR1 and CDR2 (germline): LNHNV, YYDKDF (reference sequence). The DNA of the CDR3 is TGTGCCACCAGCACTGAGAAAGTAGTCGCCGGGGAGCTGTTTTTT. Encoded protein: CATSTEKVVAGELFF. Combining the CDR3 with reference TRBV15 and TRBJ2-2 gives the whole variable domain DAMVIQNPRYQVTQFGKPVTLSCSQTLNHNVMYWYQQKSSQAPKLLFHYYDKDFNNEADTPDNFQSRRPNTSFCFLDIRSPGLGDTAMYLCATSTEKVVAGELFFGEGSRLTVL.

In this sample, this clonotype turned up a few times. This chain links TRBV6-5 with TRBJ2-1, with D possibly being TRBD1 (6 bases). From germline, CDR1 is MNHEY and CDR2 SVGAGI. Trimming removed 4 bases at V and 3 bases at J, with 13 bases between. This CDR3 has 15 amino acids. The CDR3 DNA follows: TGTGCCAGCAGTTTGGAAGGGGGTCACTACAATGAGCAGTTCTTC. Amino acids: CASSLEGGHYNEQFF.

This clonotype turned up a few times. J is TRBJ2-3 and V is TRBV6-5; no reliable D call. This CDR3 contains 11 residues. Per germline, CDR1 MNHEY and CDR2 SVGAGI. Trimming stripped 6 bases from V and 5 bases from J, with 6 bases between. The CDR3 region is CASRNQDTQYF. The CDR3 bases are TGTGCCAGCAGAAACCAAGATACGCAGTATTTT.

J is TRBJ2-1 and V is TRBV7-9, with 7 bases that match TRBD1. The germline V gene has CDR1 SEHNR and CDR2 FQNEAQ (reference sequence). With V trimmed by 4 bases and J by 0 bases, 0 bases remained unmatched. The CDR3 runs to 14 residues. CDR3 DNA: TGTGCCAGCAGCTGGGACAGCTCCTACAATGAGCAGTTCTTC. Amino acids: CASSWDSSYNEQFF.

This clonotype was detected a few times. The chain joins TRBV29-1 to TRBJ2-1; TRBD2 matches at 12 bases. After removal of 6 bases from V and 4 bases from J, the junction contained 13 bases not matched to a gene. The length of the CDR3 is 17 residues. Germline V gene sequence: CDR1 SQVTM, CDR2 ANQGSEA. The CDR3 coding sequence is TGCAGCGTACAGACTAGCGGGAGAAATTGGGGTTACAATGAGCAGTTCTTC. This encodes CSVQTSGRNWGYNEQFF.

The chain joins TRBV24-1 to TRBJ2-5; 8 bases match TRBD2. The CDR3 is 14 residues long. V lost 4 bases and J lost 4; bases outside the gene matches: 4. Germline-derived CDR1 and CDR2 are KGHDR and SFDVKD. DNA of the CDR3: TGTGCCACCAGTGACCCGCTAGCGGGAGAGACCCAGTACTTC. Protein sequence: CATSDPLAGETQYF.

The rearrangement joins TRBV27 to TRBJ2-1, with D perhaps TRBD1 (6 bases). Looked up from germline, CDR1 is MNHEY and CDR2 is SMNVEV (reference sequence). V was trimmed by 5 bases and J by 4 bases, leaving 27 bases between them. The CDR3 loop spans 19 amino acids. CDR3 DNA: TGTGCCAGCAGTACGCGACACACCGCGGGTGGGGGCGTGTACAATGAGCAGTTCTTC. Amino acid sequence: CASSTRHTAGGGVYNEQFF.

This clonotype was counted a few times. The chain employs TRBV12-3 or TRBV12-4 and TRBJ2-3; tentatively, D is TRBD1 (6 bases). Trimming stripped 5 bases from V and 0 bases from J, with 12 bases between. This CDR3 has 15 amino acids. CDR3 protein: CASSTDSTSTDTQYF. CDR3 nucleotides: TGTGCCAGCAGTACGGACAGCACTAGCACAGATACGCAGTATTTT.

The rearrangement uses TRBV4-2 and TRBJ2-1; 11 bases map to TRBD2. CDR1 and CDR2 from the germline V gene are LGHNA and YNFKEQ. The CDR3 contains 17 residues. V was pared by 0 bases and J by 6 bases, with 7 bases of the junction left unmatched. Here the CDR3 reads CASSQEVGTSGLNEQFF. DNA of the CDR3: TGTGCCAGCAGCCAAGAGGTCGGGACTAGCGGCCTCAATGAGCAGTTCTTC.

J is TRBJ2-4 and V is TRBV28; no reliable D call. CDR1 and CDR2 from the germline V gene are MDHEN and SYDVKM. The length of the CDR3 is 14 residues. V shed 2 bases and J shed 2 bases, with 7 bases lying between them. CDR3 amino acids: CASSLGPTKNIQYF. CDR3 nucleotide sequence: TGTGCCAGCAGTTTAGGCCCCACCAAAAACATTCAGTACTTC.

In its sample, this clonotype was seen a few times. This sequence joins TRBV12-5 and TRBJ2-7; D possibly corresponds to TRBD2 (6 bases). The CDR3 extends over 15 amino acids. From germline, CDR1 is LGHNT and CDR2 FRNRAP. Trimming stripped 3 bases from V and 1 base from J, with 13 bases between. The DNA of the CDR3 is TGTGCTAGTGGTTTAAGGGGACTCCTATCCTACGAGCAGTACTTC. Translated, it gives CASGLRGLLSYEQYF.

This clonotype was seen a few times. The V and J genes are TRBV20-1 and TRBJ2-7; possibly TRBD1 or TRBD2 for D (5 bases each). The CDR3 runs 12 residues. Between the trimmed V and J ends, which lost 5 bases and 3 bases, there was a span of 11 bases. In germline, CDR1 is DFQATT, CDR2 SNEGSKA (reference sequence). CDR3: CSARRDHYEQYF. CDR3 nucleotide sequence: TGCAGTGCTCGACGGGACCACTACGAGCAGTACTTC.

This chain joins TRBV2 and TRBJ2-1, with D uncertain. Trimming removed 3 bases at V and 9 bases at J, with 12 bases between. From germline, CDR1 is SNHLY and CDR2 FYNNEI. The CDR3 is 13 residues long. CDR3 protein: CASSELPLVEQFF. The CDR3 DNA follows: TGTGCCAGCAGTGAGCTTCCCCTCGTTGAGCAGTTCTTC.